This T cell receptor (beta chain) was profiled in a study of blood T cell repertoires in COVID-19. About the research overall: Researchers got acute and convalescent COVID-19 samples from the United States, Italy and Spain. PBMCs, B-cell-depleted T cells, or T cells were the source of the cDNA or gDNA that made up the material.

Germline CDR1 LNHDA, CDR2 SQIVND (reference sequence). Germline trimming cut 10 bases from V and 5 bases from J; bases unmatched to any gene: 7. This CDR3 has 13 amino acids. In the authors' workflow: Quantification of nucleated cells was approximated via reference gene primer amplification. Sequenced by immunoSEQ multiplex PCR; TCRdb stores in-frame clones only, minus some. V and J calls and clone size are as listed in that table; D and trimming were resolved from the DNA. Of around 130,000 clones listed, roughly 90% are singletons. The sequencing sample was made of peripheral blood. The chain joins TRBV19 to TRBJ2-5; TRBD2 agrees at 10 bases. The origin of this receptor is a man aged 45-65 years with active or convalescent COVID-19. The CDR3 coding sequence is TGTGCCACGTCTGAAGCGGGGGGGGAGACCCAGTACTTC. Its protein is CATSEAGGETQYF. Complete variable domain (other parts from reference TRBV19 and TRBJ2-5): DGGITQSPKYLFRKEGQNVTLSCEQNLNHDAMYWYRQDPGQGLRLIYYSQIVNDFQKGDIAEGYSVSREKKESFPLTVTSAQKNPTAFYLCATSEAGGETQYFGPGTRLLVL.